Presented here are 8 T cell receptor beta chains from one specimen sequenced in a study of PD-L1 blockade in urothelial cancer. Time point indicated: peripheral blood 6 weeks after treatment start. Using immunoSEQ multiplex PCR, the repertoire was profiled, and TCRdb retains in-frame clones only, with some absent. The table includes more than 95,000 clones, roughly 86% detected once. Material: PBMCs, obtained around atezolizumab (anti-PD-L1) treatment. The receptors derive from a man in his fifties or sixties with urothelial cancer.

The V call is TRBV11-2, the J call TRBJ2-5; 7 nucleotides agree with TRBD1. The V gene end was trimmed by 0 bases and the J gene end by 5 bases; junction bases not matched to a gene: 3. Germline assignment: CDR1 SGHAT and CDR2 FQNNGV. The length of the CDR3 is 14 residues. The CDR3 DNA sequence: TGTGCCAGCAGCTTAGACAGGGGGTCCGAGACCCAGTACTTC. Translated, it gives CASSLDRGSETQYF. The complete variable domain, with remaining parts taken from reference TRBV11-2 and TRBJ2-5, reads EAGVAQSPRYKIIEKRQSVAFWCNPISGHATLYWYQQILGQGPKLLIQFQNNGVVDDSQLPKDRFSAERLKGVDSTLKIQPAKLEDSAVYLCASSLDRGSETQYFGPGTRLLVL.

The CDR3 protein is CASSLTNNEQFF. CDR3 sequence (DNA): TGTGCCAGCAGTTTGACAAACAATGAGCAGTTCTTC. The chain combines TRBV6-5 with TRBJ2-1; D gene uncertain. There are 12 residues in the CDR3. CDR1 and CDR2 (germline): MNHEY, SVGAGI. Trimming shortened V by 4 bases and J by 5 bases, and 6 bases separated the two germline ends.

The chain employs TRBV18 and TRBJ2-1; TRBD2 matches at 11 bases. Germline loops: CDR1 KGHSH, CDR2 LQKENI. The CDR3 extends over 15 amino acids. V trimming: 9 bases; J trimming: 2 bases; junction bases outside the gene matches: 6. CDR3 in DNA: TGTGCCAGTCATAGCGGGAGGGGTGCCTACAATGAGCAGTTCTTC. Its protein product is CASHSGRGAYNEQFF. Full variable domain (outside the CDR3, taken from reference TRBV18 and TRBJ2-1): NAGVMQNPRHLVRRRGQEARLRCSPMKGHSHVYWYRQLPEEGLKFMVYLQKENIIDESGMPKERFSAEFPKEGPSILRIQQVVRGDSAAYFCASHSGRGAYNEQFFGPGTRLTVL.

The chain is built from TRBV10-3 and TRBJ1-2; D is possibly TRBD1 (5 bases). Trimming pared 0 bases from V and 5 bases from J, leaving 13 bases between. This CDR3 is built from 15 residues. The germline gives CDR1 ENHRY, CDR2 SYGVKD. CDR3 nucleotides: TGTGCCATCAGTGAGTCGACAGAGAAAGGATATGGCTACACCTTC. Protein sequence: CAISESTEKGYGYTF.

This chain uses TRBV2 with TRBJ2-2; TRBD2 is a possible D gene (6 bases). CDR1 and CDR2 (germline): SNHLY, FYNNEI. The V end was cut by 4 bases, the J end by 7 bases, with 10 bases between. This CDR3 spans 13 amino acids. CDR3 bases: TGTGCCAGCAGTGGCGGGATGGGCGGGGAGCTGTTTTTT. The encoded protein is CASSGGMGGELFF.

The genes are TRBV27 and TRBJ1-2; D gene uncertain. This CDR3 region has 13 residues. Germline CDR1 is MNHEY and CDR2 is SMNVEV (reference sequence). Trimming left V 5 bases short and J 7 bases short, with 14 bases between. The CDR3 spells CASSTQAPGGYTF. The CDR3 DNA sequence: TGTGCCAGCAGTACCCAGGCCCCTGGTGGCTACACCTTC.

The chain combines TRBV6-1 with TRBJ1-2; D uncertain. V lost 3 bases to trimming and J lost 8 bases, with 10 bases between them. The germline CDR1 and CDR2 sequences are MNHNS and SASEGT. The CDR3 totals 12 residues. CDR3 loop: CASSDATNGYTF. CDR3 coding DNA: TGTGCCAGCAGTGACGCAACTAACGGCTACACCTTC.

This clone showed up just once. The V and J genes are TRBV27 and TRBJ2-7; D unresolved. This CDR3 comprises 13 residues. Germline assignment: CDR1 MNHEY and CDR2 SMNVEV (reference sequence). Trimming stripped 4 bases from V and 2 bases from J, with 9 bases between. The CDR3 here is CASSSLQAYEQYF. CDR3 nucleotides: TGTGCCAGCAGTTCTCTTCAGGCCTACGAGCAGTACTTC.